The 7 T cell receptor beta chains listed next were all sequenced from one sample in a study of blood T cell repertoires in COVID-19. Profiling relied on immunoSEQ multiplex PCR, and the TCRdb table lists in-frame clones only, not all of them. In the table there are approximately 200,000 clones, approximately 80% of which are singletons. The sequencing input was peripheral blood. Receptor source: a woman in her forties or fifties with acute or convalescent COVID-19.

The chain employs TRBV19 and TRBJ2-5; 7 bases align to TRBD1. This CDR3 contains 16 residues. Germline V lookup: CDR1 LNHDA, CDR2 SQIVND (reference sequence). The J segment lost 4 bases and the V segment lost 6 bases, leaving 14 bases of the junction unmatched. This CDR3 reads CASSSIRDSKGETQYF. The CDR3 DNA sequence: TGTGCCAGTAGCTCCATTAGGGACAGTAAGGGAGAGACCCAGTACTTC.

Here the CDR3 reads CASSGSNMNTEAFF. CDR3 in DNA: TGTGCCAGCAGCGGGAGTAACATGAACACTGAAGCTTTCTTT. The chain has TRBV9 and TRBJ1-1; D is unresolved. Germline CDR1 reads SGDLS; CDR2 reads YYNGEE. V dropped 3 bases and J dropped 0 bases, with 9 bases sitting between them. This CDR3 has 14 amino acids.

J is TRBJ2-1 and V is TRBV7-2; 8 nucleotides line up with TRBD2. Germline CDR1 reads SGHTA; CDR2 reads FQGNSA. The V segment lost 6 bases and the J segment 4 bases; nucleotides outside the gene matches: 14. The CDR3 runs to 17 residues. Here the CDR3 DNA reads TGTGCCAGCAGTCGTACTAGCGGAAAACTTCTTTACAATGAGCAGTTCTTC. Encoded protein: CASSRTSGKLLYNEQFF.

This clone was observed a single time. This chain joins TRBV2 and TRBJ2-1; 8 bases are shared with TRBD2. V lost 7 bases and J lost 6; bases outside the gene matches: 20. CDR3 length: 18 amino acids. The germline CDR1 and CDR2 sequences are SNHLY and FYNNEI. In nucleotides, the CDR3 is TGTGCCAGCACCCGAAGTGGTGGAGCGGGGGCCACCTTCAATGAGCAGTTCTTC. This codes for CASTRSGGAGATFNEQFF.

V usage is TRBV7-2 and J usage is TRBJ2-7, with TRBD2 as a possible D gene (6 bases). The V and J ends lost 5 bases and 5 bases respectively, with 16 bases between them. This CDR3 region has 14 residues. Germline CDR1 SGHTA, CDR2 FQGNSA. CDR3 sequence: CASSIASTRDEQYF. The CDR3 DNA sequence: TGTGCCAGCAGCATCGCATCGACTAGAGACGAGCAGTACTTC.

This clone was observed a single time. The chain uses TRBV7-8 and TRBJ2-5, with TRBD2 matching over 8 bases. The V gene end was trimmed by 1 base and the J gene end by 4 bases; junction bases not matched to a gene: 5. The germline V gene has CDR1 SGHVS and CDR2 FQNEAQ. The CDR3 contains 15 residues. The CDR3 region is CASSLGRLAGETQYF. The CDR3 nucleotides are TGTGCCAGCAGCTTAGGACGGCTAGCGGGAGAGACCCAGTACTTC.

V and J are TRBV9 and TRBJ2-3, with TRBD1 matching over 9 bases. J gave up 2 bases and V 1 base, and 2 bases lay outside the gene matches. Germline CDR1 reads SGDLS; CDR2 reads YYNGEE. This CDR3 is built from 15 residues. The CDR3: CASSVTGGTTDTQYF. The CDR3 DNA is TGTGCCAGCAGCGTAACAGGGGGCACCACAGATACGCAGTATTTT.